The 8 T cell receptor beta chains reported below all come from one sample, sequenced in a study of blood T cells in healthy people across ages. PCR was performed a second time for about 7 to 12 cycles using a sample-barcoded 5' primer and a J-beta primer mix. TCRdb reprocessed the 5' RACE reads with MiXCR, giving one entry per CDR3 protein. The repertoire holds more than 600,000 distinct CDR3 sequences, with about 25% as singletons. These data were likewise used in another study, on T cells of mothers and their children.

Source material: blood. The receptors were gathered from a boy aged 5-17 years in good health.

This clonotype has just a few counts. The chain joins TRBV7-3 to TRBJ2-7, with 12 bases fitting TRBD1. Near its end, the DNA agrees better with TRBJ2-5, so the J call may be wrong. There are 16 residues in the CDR3. CDR1 and CDR2 from the germline V gene are SGHTA and FQGTGA. This chain's CDR3 is CASSLTGTGGEETQYF. CDR3 sequence (DNA): TGTGCCAGCAGCTTGACCGGGACAGGGGGCGAGGAGACCCAGTACTTC.

This chain's CDR3 is CASSQDTYREGGYTF. The DNA of the CDR3 is TGCGCCAGCAGCCAAGATACCTATAGGGAAGGGGGCTACACCTTC. The V gene is TRBV4-3, the J gene TRBJ1-2; D unclear. The CDR3 spans 15 residues. Trimming shortened V by 0 bases and J by 8 bases, and 16 bases separated the two germline ends. Germline V gives CDR1 LGHNA, CDR2 YSLEER.

The J gene is TRBJ2-5, the V gene TRBV28, with 8 bases fitting TRBD1. Matching the DNA end better, TRBJ2-7 makes the J call doubtful. Germline CDR1 and CDR2: MDHEN and SYDVKM. The CDR3 runs 17 residues. The CDR3 sequence is CASRSVSYRGSSYEQYF. CDR3 in DNA: TGTGCCAGCAGGTCGGTGTCGTACAGGGGGTCCTCCTACGAGCAGTACTTC.

The sample holds one count of this clonotype. An end of the junction differs from the germline gene, which may be a read error. This sequence joins TRBV11-1 and TRBJ1-1, with 7 nucleotides matching TRBD1. Germline V gives CDR1 SGHAT, CDR2 FQDESV (reference sequence). The CDR3 loop spans 13 amino acids. The CDR3 protein is CASGLDLTGRAFF. The CDR3 bases are TGTGCCAGCGGCTTAGATTTGACAGGGCGAGCTTTCTTT.

This clonotype showed up just a few times. The rearrangement uses TRBV27 and TRBJ2-1, with TRBD2 matching over 7 bases. V lost 10 bases, J lost 5 bases, and 11 bases stayed unmatched. Per germline, CDR1 MNHEY and CDR2 SMNVEV (reference sequence). This CDR3 has 14 residues. CDR3 loop: CATGGSYQDNEQFF. The CDR3 nucleotides read TGTGCCACCGGGGGGAGCTACCAGGACAATGAGCAGTTCTTC.

The rearrangement uses TRBV7-2 and TRBJ2-5; the D gene is possibly TRBD1 (6 bases). The J call could be wrong; TRBJ2-7 is a better fit for the DNA end. CDR1 and CDR2 (germline): SGHTA, FQGNSA. This CDR3 comprises 13 residues. CDR3 loop: CASSWGRGNEQYF. In nucleotides, the CDR3 is TGTGCCAGCAGCTGGGGCAGGGGAAACGAGCAGTACTTC.

The chain has TRBV24-1 and TRBJ2-1; 9 nucleotides line up with TRBD1. The V segment lost 5 bases and the J segment 6 bases; nucleotides outside the gene matches: 7. The CDR3 covers 15 residues. Germline CDR1 is KGHDR and CDR2 is SFDVKD. CDR3 loop: CATSASGTGLNEQFF. CDR3 DNA: TGTGCCACCAGTGCCTCCGGGACAGGGCTCAATGAGCAGTTCTTC.

The chain is built from TRBV28 and TRBJ2-4, with 7 bases lining up with TRBD2. V gave up 6 bases and J gave up 0 bases; unmatched junction bases: 8. Germline V gene data show CDR1 as MDHEN and CDR2 as SYDVKM. The CDR3 spans 16 residues. The CDR3 loop is CASSLSGLIAKNIQYF. CDR3 nucleotides: TGTGCCAGCAGCCTATCGGGACTAATAGCCAAAAACATTCAGTACTTC. Using reference TRBV28 and TRBJ2-4 for the parts outside the CDR3, the full variable domain is DVKVTQSSRYLVKRTGEKVFLECVQDMDHENMFWYRQDPGLGLRLIYFSYDVKMKEKGDIPEGYSVSREKKERFSLILESASTNQTSMYLCASSLSGLIAKNIQYFGAGTRLSVL.